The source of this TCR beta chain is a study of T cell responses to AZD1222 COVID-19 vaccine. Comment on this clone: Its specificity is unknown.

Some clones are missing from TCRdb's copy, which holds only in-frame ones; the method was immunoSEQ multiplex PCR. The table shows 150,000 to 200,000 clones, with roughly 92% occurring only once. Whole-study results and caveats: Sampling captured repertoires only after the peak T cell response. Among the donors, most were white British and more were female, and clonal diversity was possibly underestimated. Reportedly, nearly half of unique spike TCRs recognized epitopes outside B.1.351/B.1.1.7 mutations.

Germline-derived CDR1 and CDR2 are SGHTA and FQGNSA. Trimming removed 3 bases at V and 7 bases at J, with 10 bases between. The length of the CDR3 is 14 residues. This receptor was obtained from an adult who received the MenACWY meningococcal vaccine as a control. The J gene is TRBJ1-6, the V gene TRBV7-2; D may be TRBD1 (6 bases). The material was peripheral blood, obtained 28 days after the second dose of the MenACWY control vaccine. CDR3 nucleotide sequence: TGTGCCAGCAGCTTCCGACAGGAAAATTCACCCCTCCACTTT. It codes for CASSFRQENSPLHF.